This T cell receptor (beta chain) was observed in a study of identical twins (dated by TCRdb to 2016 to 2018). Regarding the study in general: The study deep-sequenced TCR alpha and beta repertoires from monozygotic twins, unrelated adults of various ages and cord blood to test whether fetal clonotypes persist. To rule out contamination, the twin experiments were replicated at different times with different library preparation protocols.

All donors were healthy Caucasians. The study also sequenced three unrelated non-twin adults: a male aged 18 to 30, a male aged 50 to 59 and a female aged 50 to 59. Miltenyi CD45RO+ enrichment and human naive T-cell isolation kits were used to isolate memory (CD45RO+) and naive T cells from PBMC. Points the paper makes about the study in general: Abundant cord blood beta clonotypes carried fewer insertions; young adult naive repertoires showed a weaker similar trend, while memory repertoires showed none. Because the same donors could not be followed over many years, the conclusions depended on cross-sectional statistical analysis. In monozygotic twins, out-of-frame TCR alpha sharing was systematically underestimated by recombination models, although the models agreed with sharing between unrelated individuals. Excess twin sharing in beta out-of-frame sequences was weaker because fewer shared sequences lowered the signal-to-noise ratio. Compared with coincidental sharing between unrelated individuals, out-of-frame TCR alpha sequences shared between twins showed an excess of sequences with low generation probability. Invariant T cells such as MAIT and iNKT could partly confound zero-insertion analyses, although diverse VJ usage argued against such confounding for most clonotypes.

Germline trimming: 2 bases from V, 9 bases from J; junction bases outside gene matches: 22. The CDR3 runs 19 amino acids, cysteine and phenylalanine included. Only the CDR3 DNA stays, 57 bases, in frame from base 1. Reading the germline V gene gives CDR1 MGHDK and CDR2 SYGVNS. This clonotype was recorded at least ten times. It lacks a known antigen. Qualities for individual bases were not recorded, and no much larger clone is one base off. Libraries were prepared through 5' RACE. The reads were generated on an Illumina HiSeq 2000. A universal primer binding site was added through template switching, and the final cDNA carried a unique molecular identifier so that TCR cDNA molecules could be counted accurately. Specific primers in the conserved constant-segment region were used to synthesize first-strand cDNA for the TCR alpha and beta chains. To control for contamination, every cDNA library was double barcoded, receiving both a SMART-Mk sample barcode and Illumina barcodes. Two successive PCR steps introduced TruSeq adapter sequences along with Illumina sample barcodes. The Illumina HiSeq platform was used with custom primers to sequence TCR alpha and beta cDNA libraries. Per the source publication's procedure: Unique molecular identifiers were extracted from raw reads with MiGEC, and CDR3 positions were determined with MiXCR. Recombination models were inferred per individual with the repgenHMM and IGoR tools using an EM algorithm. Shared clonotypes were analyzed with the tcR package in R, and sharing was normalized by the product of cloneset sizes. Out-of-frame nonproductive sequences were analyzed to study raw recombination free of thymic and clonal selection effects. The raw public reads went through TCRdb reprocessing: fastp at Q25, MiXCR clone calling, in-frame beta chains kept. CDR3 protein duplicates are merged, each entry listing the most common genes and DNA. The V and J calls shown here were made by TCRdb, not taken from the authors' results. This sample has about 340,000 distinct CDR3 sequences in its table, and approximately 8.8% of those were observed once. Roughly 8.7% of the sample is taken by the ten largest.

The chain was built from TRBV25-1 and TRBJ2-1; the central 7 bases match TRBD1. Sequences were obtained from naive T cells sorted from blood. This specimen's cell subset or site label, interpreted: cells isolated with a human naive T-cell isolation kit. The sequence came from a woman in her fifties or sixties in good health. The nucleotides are TGTGCCAGCAGTGAAATATTCCCCCCAACAGGGGAGAGGTTGGGTGAGCAGTTCTTC. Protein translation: CASSEIFPPTGERLGEQFF.